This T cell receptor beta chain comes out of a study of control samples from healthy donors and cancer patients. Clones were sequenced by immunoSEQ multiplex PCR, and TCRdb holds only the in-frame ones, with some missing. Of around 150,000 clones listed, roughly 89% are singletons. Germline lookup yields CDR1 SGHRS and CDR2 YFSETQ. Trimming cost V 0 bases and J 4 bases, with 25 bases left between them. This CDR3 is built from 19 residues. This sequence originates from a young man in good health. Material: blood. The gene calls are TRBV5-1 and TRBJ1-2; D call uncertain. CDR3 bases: TGCGCCAGCAGCTTGGGACACCCGGCTTCCTATGCTAGCTCCTATGGCTACACCTTC. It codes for CASSLGHPASYASSYGYTF.